The source of this T cell receptor (beta chain) is a study of T and B cells in COVID-19 patients. BIOMED2 TRB-A/B primer pools were used in multiplex TRB PCR. TCRdb re-called the multiplex PCR reads with MiXCR, one entry per CDR3 protein. Altogether approximately 13,000 distinct CDR3 sequences are present, 28% being singletons, with the ten largest covering nearly 7%. Comments on this clonotype: One base away lies a much larger clone, so this may be a sequencing read error.

TRB was amplified from approximately 250-500 ng of blood genomic DNA. The source material was blood. The TCR comes from a human donor who had recovered from COVID-19.

The CDR3 DNA sequence: TGTGCCAGCAGACGATCTACAGGGAGGTTTGGTTTAGAGACCCAGTACTTC. This gives the protein CASRRSTGRFGLETQYF. The chain couples TRBV6-5 to TRBJ2-5, with D perhaps assigned TRBD1 or TRBD2 (6 bases each). This CDR3 is 17 amino acids long. Germline loops: CDR1 MNHEY, CDR2 SVGAGI. With 6 bases removed from V and 4 bases from J, the gap between germline ends came to 24 bases.